This T cell receptor (beta chain) came from a study of regulatory T cells in long-lasting Graves disease. Findings and limits, study-wide: The small sample size may have reduced accuracy.

Assembly of TCR beta libraries relied on iRepertoire HTBI primers together with Arm-PCR of CDR3 regions. In the authors' workflow: In the combined samples, 62 TRBV and fewer than 15 TRBJ segments were identified. Using its own MiXCR run on the multiplex PCR reads, TCRdb lists one record per CDR3 protein. TCRdb's processing, not the authors' own work, is the source of the V and J calls. The table has around 420,000 distinct CDR3 sequences, roughly 15% seen once. Many counts were recorded for this clonotype. What it recognizes is unknown. V shed 6 bases, J shed 7 bases, and the junction held 16 bases outside the gene matches. Germline-derived CDR1 and CDR2 are SEHNR and FQNEAQ (reference sequence). The CDR3 is made up of 17 amino acids. Time point here: newly diagnosed GD, antithyroid drugs for less than 3 months. From RNA extracted from PBMCs, the TCR library was made. The sample also formed part of further work on T cells in Graves' hyperthyroidism and ophthalmopathy.

The clonotype comes from a woman between 35 and 50 years old with Graves disease. The V gene is TRBV7-9, the J gene TRBJ2-3; TRBD2 agrees at 10 bases. The material was peripheral blood mononuclear cells (PBMCs), obtained at new diagnosis, from a patient treated with antithyroid drugs. CDR3 residues: CASRAASGGATGYTQYF. In nucleotides, the CDR3 is TGTGCCAGCAGAGCTGCTAGCGGGGGAGCCACGGGATATACGCAGTATTTT.